These 21 T cell receptor beta chains came from one sample sequenced in a study of T cells in localized non-small cell lung cancer. The repertoire was sequenced with immunoSEQ multiplex PCR; TCRdb's copy has only in-frame clones and lacks some. The sample lists around 70,000 clones, 70% to 85% seen once, with under 1.5% in the top ten. This specimen was peripheral blood, taken before any cancer treatment. The receptors stem from a female donor over 55 with stage I lung adenocarcinoma.

This chain uses TRBV5-1 with TRBJ1-4; possible D gene TRBD1, 5 bases. V lost 4 bases and J 0 bases, leaving 10 bases between the germline ends. Germline CDR1 and CDR2: SGHRS and YFSETQ. The CDR3 sequence is 15 residues long. CDR3 sequence: CASSPQGATNEKLFF. The CDR3 DNA follows: TGCGCCAGCAGCCCTCAGGGAGCAACTAATGAAAAACTGTTTTTT.

The chain links TRBV11-2 to TRBJ1-2; 9 nucleotides match TRBD1. CDR3 length: 15 residues. The trim removed 5 bases at V and 3 bases at J, leaving 7 bases unmatched. Germline CDR1 SGHAT, CDR2 FQNNGV. The DNA for the CDR3 is TGTGCCAGCAGCCGCAAACAGGGGGCTGACTATGGCTACACCTTC. Protein: CASSRKQGADYGYTF.

The chain carries TRBV6-5 and TRBJ1-5; the D gene is possibly TRBD1 (5 bases). Between the trimmed V and J ends, which lost 0 bases and 4 bases, there was a span of 7 bases. Germline V CDR1 and CDR2: MNHEY, SVGAGI. The CDR3 sequence is 14 residues long. CDR3 DNA sequence: TGTGCCAGCAGTTACTCGGGGGGGAATCAGCCCCAGCATTTT. This sequence encodes CASSYSGGNQPQHF.

This chain joins TRBV7-9 and TRBJ2-3, with D possibly matching TRBD2 (6 bases). Per the germline V gene, CDR1 is SEHNR and CDR2 is FQNEAQ (reference sequence). This CDR3 is 12 amino acids long. V was shortened by 5 bases and J by 6 bases, with 9 bases between the two germline ends. DNA for the CDR3: TGTGCCAGCAGCCCGGGGGTCGATACGCAGTATTTT. Protein: CASSPGVDTQYF. Supplemented by reference TRBV7-9 and TRBJ2-3, the full variable domain reads DTGVSQNPRHKITKRGQNVTFRCDPISEHNRLYWYRQTLGQGPEFLTYFQNEAQLEKSRLLSDRFSAERPKGSFSTLEIQRTEQGDSAMYLCASSPGVDTQYFGPGTRLTVL.

The genes are TRBV10-2 and TRBJ1-1, with D perhaps TRBD1 (5 bases). The CDR3 totals 14 residues. Germline V gives CDR1 WSHSY, CDR2 SAAADI. V was clipped by 3 bases and J by 7 bases, with 15 bases between them. CDR3 protein: CASSEPGRDGEAFF. CDR3 bases: TGCGCCAGCAGTGAACCGGGGAGGGACGGTGAAGCTTTCTTT.

This clone occurred a few times. CDR3 in amino acids: CASSFQGLTPTEQFF. The CDR3 DNA reads TGTGCCAGCAGCTTCCAGGGCCTAACCCCCACTGAGCAGTTCTTC. The gene calls are TRBV7-2 and TRBJ2-1, with D perhaps matching TRBD1 (5 bases). The V gene's germline CDR1 is SGHTA and CDR2 FQGNSA. The CDR3 is 15 amino acids. V shed 3 bases and J shed 9 bases, with 18 bases lying between them.

This clone was seen a few times. CDR3 DNA sequence: TGCGCCAGCAGCACGGACGCAGTGGTGGGCTACACCTTC. It yields the protein CASSTDAVVGYTF. The chain is built from TRBV5-1 and TRBJ1-2; no reliable D call. CDR1 is SGHRS and CDR2 is YFSETQ in the germline V gene. V gave up 4 bases and J gave up 8 bases, with 15 bases separating them. The CDR3 has 13 residues.

The chain employs TRBV19 and TRBJ1-5; D ambiguous. Germline assignment: CDR1 LNHDA and CDR2 SQIVND (reference sequence). This CDR3 is built from 15 residues. Trimming removed 2 bases at V and 0 bases at J, with 8 bases between. This chain's CDR3 is CASSITAVSNQPQHF. In DNA form, the CDR3 reads TGTGCCAGTAGTATAACGGCAGTTAGCAATCAGCCCCAGCATTTT.

V usage is TRBV19 and J usage is TRBJ2-7; D may correspond to TRBD1 or TRBD2 (5 bases each). Germline assignment: CDR1 LNHDA and CDR2 SQIVND (reference sequence). The CDR3 spans 14 residues. V shed 6 bases and J shed 1 base, with 13 bases lying between them. This CDR3 reads CASSSEGPSYEQYF. The CDR3 bases are TGTGCCAGTAGCTCCGAGGGGCCATCCTACGAGCAGTACTTC.

The rearrangement uses TRBV19 and TRBJ2-2; 8 nucleotides match TRBD2. J gave up 4 bases and V 4 bases, and 8 bases lay outside the gene matches. Germline CDR1 and CDR2: LNHDA and SQIVND (reference sequence). The CDR3 covers 16 residues. Written as DNA, the CDR3 is TGTGCCAGTAGTACAACCGGGACTAGAACCACCGGGGAGCTGTTTTTT. Amino acid sequence: CASSTTGTRTTGELFF.

This rearrangement joins TRBV19 to TRBJ2-3; maybe TRBD2 (6 bases). The CDR3 consists of 15 residues. Germline CDR1 and CDR2: LNHDA and SQIVND (reference sequence). The V gene lost 4 bases and the J gene lost 4 bases, with 15 bases spanning the gap. Here the CDR3 reads CASSRLGVAADTQYF. As DNA, the CDR3 is TGTGCCAGTAGTAGACTAGGGGTAGCTGCAGATACGCAGTATTTT.

The chain uses TRBV4-2 and TRBJ1-1, with 7 bases identical to TRBD1. In germline, CDR1 is LGHNA, CDR2 YNFKEQ. The CDR3 consists of 14 residues. Trimming cost V 0 bases and J 8 bases; bases outside gene matches: 6. The CDR3 loop reads CASSQDRSTGEAFF. CDR3 nucleotide sequence: TGTGCCAGCAGCCAAGATCGGTCGACAGGGGAAGCTTTCTTT.

This clone appeared a single time. V and J are TRBV5-4 and TRBJ2-5; 11 nucleotides match TRBD2. There are 13 residues in the CDR3. V shed 4 bases and J 4 bases; nucleotides not matched to a gene: 0. Germline lookup yields CDR1 SGHNT and CDR2 YYREEE (reference sequence). DNA of the CDR3: TGTGCCAGCAGCACTAGCGGGGGAGAGACCCAGTACTTC. It is translated as CASSTSGGETQYF.

The V gene is TRBV4-3, the J gene TRBJ2-7, with 8 bases matching TRBD2. Germline assignment: CDR1 LGHNA and CDR2 YSLEER. There are 14 residues in the CDR3. The V gene end was trimmed by 0 bases and the J gene end by 7 bases; junction bases not matched to a gene: 5. The CDR3 DNA sequence: TGCGCCAGCAGCCAAGATGCGGGAGGCCGGGAGCAGTACTTC. Its protein is CASSQDAGGREQYF.

This chain joins TRBV11-3 and TRBJ1-1; unclear D gene. Germline V gene data show CDR1 as SGHNT and CDR2 as YENEEA. The CDR3 sequence is 15 residues long. V shed 5 bases and J shed 2 bases, with 15 bases lying between them. The CDR3 is CASSRFLGSNTEAFF. The CDR3 nucleotides are TGTGCCAGCAGCCGATTTTTGGGGTCTAACACTGAAGCTTTCTTT.

For the CDR3, the DNA is TGTGCCAGCAGCAGGGGTCAAAATGAAAAACTGTTTTTT. It yields the protein CASSRGQNEKLFF. The chain carries TRBV5-6 and TRBJ1-4; tentatively, D is TRBD1 (5 bases). The V end lost 4 bases, the J end lost 5 bases, and 9 bases lay between the germline ends. CDR1 is SGHDT and CDR2 is YYEEEE in the germline V gene. The CDR3 has 13 residues. Based on the CDR3 plus reference TRBV5-6 and TRBJ1-4, the full variable domain is DAGVTQSPTHLIKTRGQQVTLRCSPKSGHDTVSWYQQALGQGPQFIFQYYEEEERQRGNFPDRFSGHQFPNYSSELNVNALLLGDSALYLCASSRGQNEKLFFGSGTQLSVL.

V is TRBV6-1 and J is TRBJ1-3, with D perhaps TRBD1 (5 bases). Germline CDR1 MNHNS, CDR2 SASEGT. CDR3 length equals 16 residues. Deletions cut 2 bases from V and 4 bases from J, with 15 bases between. The CDR3 is CASSERGGHSGNTIYF. DNA of the CDR3: TGTGCCAGCAGTGAACGGGGCGGCCACTCAGGAAACACCATATATTTT.

The chain carries TRBV4-1 and TRBJ1-2, with D maybe TRBD1 (6 bases). V was shortened by 4 bases and J by 13 bases, with 19 bases between the two germline ends. The CDR3 spans 13 residues. The germline CDR1 and CDR2 sequences are MGHRA and YSYEKL. The CDR3 DNA reads as TGCGCCAGCAGCCCACCGGGGGCACCCGGAGGCACCTTC. Translating it yields CASSPPGAPGGTF.

This rearrangement joins TRBV14 to TRBJ2-1, with TRBD2 matching over 8 bases. Germline V lookup: CDR1 SGHDN, CDR2 FVKESK. The CDR3 has 16 amino acids. The trim removed 0 bases at V and 3 bases at J, leaving 4 bases unmatched. CDR3 sequence: CASSQDRLALYNEQFF. As DNA, the CDR3 is TGTGCCAGCAGCCAAGATCGACTAGCGCTCTACAATGAGCAGTTCTTC.

CDR3 sequence (DNA): TGTGCCACCAGCAGATACAGGGATAACTATGGCTACACCTTC. It encodes CATSRYRDNYGYTF. The chain is built from TRBV15 and TRBJ1-2, with D possibly matching TRBD1 (6 bases). The CDR3 consists of 14 residues. Germline V gene data show CDR1 as LNHNV and CDR2 as YYDKDF (reference sequence). Trimming removed 2 bases from V and 1 base from J, with 8 bases in between.

The chain employs TRBV7-3 and TRBJ2-3, with TRBD1 matching 8 bases. The CDR3 totals 15 residues. Trimming took 2 bases from V and 1 from J; bases not matched to a gene: 2. Germline-derived CDR1 and CDR2 are SGHTA and FQGTGA. The CDR3 loop reads CASSLQGQGTDTQYF. DNA for the CDR3: TGTGCCAGCAGCTTACAGGGACAGGGCACAGATACGCAGTATTTT.